This T cell receptor beta chain was identified in a study of cytomegalovirus exposure and HLA in healthy donors. PCR employed 60 Vbeta and 13 Jbeta primers. This table comes from immunoSEQ multiplex PCR, and its TCRdb copy is limited to in-frame clones, with some not included. In the table there are around 150,000 clones, more than 70% of which are singletons. Samples came from healthy bone marrow donors. Sequenced input: PBMCs. The TCR comes from a male donor in good health and CMV-seronegative.

The CDR3 DNA sequence: TGTGCCAGCAGGAAACCGGATTCACCCCTCCACTTT. This translates into CASRKPDSPLHF. This chain uses TRBV7-2 with TRBJ1-6; D uncertain. The CDR3 covers 12 residues. CDR1 is SGHTA, CDR2 FQGNSA, per germline. Trimming took off 6 bases at V and 8 bases at J, with 8 bases between the two ends.